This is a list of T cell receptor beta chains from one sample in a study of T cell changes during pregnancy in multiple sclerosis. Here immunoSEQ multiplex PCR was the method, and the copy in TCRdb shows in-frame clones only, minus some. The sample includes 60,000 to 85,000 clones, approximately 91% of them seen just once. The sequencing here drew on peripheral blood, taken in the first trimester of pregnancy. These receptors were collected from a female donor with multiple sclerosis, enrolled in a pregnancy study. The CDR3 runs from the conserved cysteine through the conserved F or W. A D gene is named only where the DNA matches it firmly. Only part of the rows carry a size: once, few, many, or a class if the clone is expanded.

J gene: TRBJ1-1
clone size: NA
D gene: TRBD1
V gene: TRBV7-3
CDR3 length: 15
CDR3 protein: CASSLSGTGNTEAFF
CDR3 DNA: TGTGCCAGCAGCTTATCCGGGACAGGGAACACTGAAGCTTTCTTT

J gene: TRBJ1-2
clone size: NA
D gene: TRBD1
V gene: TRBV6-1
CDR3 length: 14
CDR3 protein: CASSGELRGRGYTF
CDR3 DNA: TGTGCCAGCAGTGGGGAGCTCAGGGGGCGCGGCTACACCTTC

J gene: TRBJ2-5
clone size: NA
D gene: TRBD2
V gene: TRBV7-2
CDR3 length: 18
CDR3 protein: CASSLGLAGGPREETQYF
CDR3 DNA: TGTGCCAGCAGCTTGGGACTAGCGGGGGGGCCCAGGGAGGAGACCCAGTACTTC

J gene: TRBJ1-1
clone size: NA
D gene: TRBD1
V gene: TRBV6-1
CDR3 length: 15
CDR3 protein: CASRSQGRSNTEAFF
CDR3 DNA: TGTGCCAGCAGGTCACAGGGGCGGTCGAACACTGAAGCTTTCTTT

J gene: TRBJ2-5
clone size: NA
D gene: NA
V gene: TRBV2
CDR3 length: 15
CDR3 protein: CASSGSTRGAGTQYF
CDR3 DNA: TGTGCCAGCAGTGGATCGACTAGGGGAGCGGGGACCCAGTACTTC

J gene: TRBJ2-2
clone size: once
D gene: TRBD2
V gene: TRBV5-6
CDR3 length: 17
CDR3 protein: CASSSGLAGGPHGELFF
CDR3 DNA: TGTGCCAGCAGCTCGGGACTAGCGGGAGGGCCCCACGGGGAGCTGTTTTTT

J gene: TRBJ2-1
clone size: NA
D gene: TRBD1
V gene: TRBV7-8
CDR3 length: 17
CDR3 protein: CASSSGQGLSSYNEQFF
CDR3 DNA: TGTGCCAGCAGCTCCGGACAGGGCCTAAGCTCCTACAATGAGCAGTTCTTC

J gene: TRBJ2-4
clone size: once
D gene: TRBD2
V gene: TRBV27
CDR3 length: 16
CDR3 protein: CASSLLSSGSGNIQYF
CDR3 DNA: TGTGCCAGCAGTTTACTGTCTAGCGGGAGCGGGAACATTCAGTACTTC

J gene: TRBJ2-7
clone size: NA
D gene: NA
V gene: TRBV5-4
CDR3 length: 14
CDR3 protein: CASSARDNSYEQYF
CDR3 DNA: TGTGCCAGCAGCGCCCGGGACAACTCCTACGAGCAGTACTTC

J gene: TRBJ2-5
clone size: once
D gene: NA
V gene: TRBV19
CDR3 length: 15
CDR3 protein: CASSIDGAREETQYF
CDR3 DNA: TGTGCCAGTAGTATAGATGGAGCCAGGGAAGAGACCCAGTACTTC

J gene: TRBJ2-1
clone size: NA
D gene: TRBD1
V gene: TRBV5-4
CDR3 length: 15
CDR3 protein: CASSSEDRSYNEQFF
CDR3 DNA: TGTGCCAGCAGCTCAGAGGACAGGTCCTACAATGAGCAGTTCTTC

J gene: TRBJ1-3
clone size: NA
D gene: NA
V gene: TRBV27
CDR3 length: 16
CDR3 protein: CASSLTSGLAGNTIYF
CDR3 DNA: TGTGCCAGCAGTTTAACATCAGGGTTAGCTGGAAACACCATATATTTT

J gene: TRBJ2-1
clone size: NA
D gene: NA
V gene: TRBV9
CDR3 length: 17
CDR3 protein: CASSAGYRVGSYNEQFF
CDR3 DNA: TGTGCCAGCAGCGCGGGGTACAGGGTCGGCTCCTACAATGAGCAGTTCTTC

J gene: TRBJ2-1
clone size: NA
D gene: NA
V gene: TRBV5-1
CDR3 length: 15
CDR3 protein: CASSPGLATYNEQFF
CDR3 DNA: TGCGCCAGCAGCCCTGGGCTAGCGACCTACAATGAGCAGTTCTTC

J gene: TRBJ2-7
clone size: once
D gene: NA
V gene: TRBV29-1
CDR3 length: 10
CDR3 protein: CSVGGSEQYF
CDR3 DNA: TGCAGCGTTGGAGGTTCCGAGCAGTACTTC

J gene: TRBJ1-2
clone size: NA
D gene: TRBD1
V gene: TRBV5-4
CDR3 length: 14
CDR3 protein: CASSLGDSNYGYTF
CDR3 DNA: TGTGCCAGCAGCTTGGGGGACAGTAACTATGGCTACACCTTC

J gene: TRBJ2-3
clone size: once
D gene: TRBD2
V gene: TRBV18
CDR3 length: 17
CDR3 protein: CASSPLTSGGAFDTQYF
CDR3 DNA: TGTGCCAGCTCACCACTGACTAGCGGGGGGGCTTTTGATACGCAGTATTTT

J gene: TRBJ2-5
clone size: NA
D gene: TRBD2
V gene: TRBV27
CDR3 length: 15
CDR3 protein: CASSLGGNSQETQYF
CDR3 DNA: TGTGCCAGCAGTTTGGGAGGGAACAGCCAAGAGACCCAGTACTTC

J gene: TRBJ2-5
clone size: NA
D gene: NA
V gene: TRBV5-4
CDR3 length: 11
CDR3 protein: CASSREETQYF
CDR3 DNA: TGTGCCAGCAGCCGAGAAGAGACCCAGTACTTC

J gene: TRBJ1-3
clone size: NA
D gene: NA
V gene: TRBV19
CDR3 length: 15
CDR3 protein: CASTPGGVGGNTIYF
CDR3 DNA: TGTGCCAGTACCCCGGGAGGGGTCGGCGGAAACACCATATATTTT

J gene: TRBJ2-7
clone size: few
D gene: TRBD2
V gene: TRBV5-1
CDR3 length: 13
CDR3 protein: CASSFLAEYEQYF
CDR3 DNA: TGCGCCAGCAGCTTCCTAGCGGAATACGAGCAGTACTTC

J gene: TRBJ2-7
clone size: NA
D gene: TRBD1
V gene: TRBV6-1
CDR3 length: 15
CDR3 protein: CASSADGTEIDEQYF
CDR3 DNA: TGTGCCAGCAGTGCAGACGGGACAGAAATTGACGAGCAGTACTTC

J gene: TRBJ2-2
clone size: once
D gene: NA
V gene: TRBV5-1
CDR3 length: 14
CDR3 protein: CASSFDRNTGELFF
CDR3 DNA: TGCGCCAGCAGCTTTGACAGAAACACCGGGGAGCTGTTTTTT

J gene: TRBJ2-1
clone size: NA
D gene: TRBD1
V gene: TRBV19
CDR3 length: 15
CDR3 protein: CASSWRDRGVNEQFF
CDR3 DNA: TGTGCCAGTAGTTGGCGGGACAGGGGGGTCAATGAGCAGTTCTTC

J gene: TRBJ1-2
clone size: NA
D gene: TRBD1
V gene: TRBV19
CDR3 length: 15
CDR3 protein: CASSVTGGPDYGYTF
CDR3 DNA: TGTGCCAGTAGTGTAACAGGGGGCCCGGACTATGGCTACACCTTC

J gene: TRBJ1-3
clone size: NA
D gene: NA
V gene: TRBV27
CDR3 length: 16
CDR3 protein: CARNVHRAASGNTIYF
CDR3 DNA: TGTGCCAGGAACGTCCACAGGGCCGCCTCTGGAAACACCATATATTTT

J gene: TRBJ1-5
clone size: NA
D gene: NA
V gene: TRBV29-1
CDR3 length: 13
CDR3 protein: CSVEVGGSQPQHF
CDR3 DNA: TGCAGCGTTGAAGTCGGCGGAAGTCAGCCCCAGCATTTT

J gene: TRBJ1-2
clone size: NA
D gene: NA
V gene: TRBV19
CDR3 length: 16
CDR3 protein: CASSIRGPPHDYGYTF
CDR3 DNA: TGTGCCAGTAGTATCAGGGGTCCTCCCCACGACTATGGCTACACCTTC

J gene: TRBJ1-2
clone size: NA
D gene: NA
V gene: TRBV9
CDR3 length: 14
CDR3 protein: CASSVGAGIYGYTF
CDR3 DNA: TGTGCCAGCAGCGTAGGAGCAGGGATCTATGGCTACACCTTC

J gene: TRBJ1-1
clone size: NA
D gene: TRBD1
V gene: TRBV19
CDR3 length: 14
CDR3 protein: CASSRDDRGTEAFF
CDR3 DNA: TGTGCCAGTAGTAGGGACGACAGGGGGACTGAAGCTTTCTTT

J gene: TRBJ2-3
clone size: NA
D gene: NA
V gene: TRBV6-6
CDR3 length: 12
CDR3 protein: CASSRSGDTQYF
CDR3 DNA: TGTGCCAGCAGTCGCTCGGGTGATACGCAGTATTTT

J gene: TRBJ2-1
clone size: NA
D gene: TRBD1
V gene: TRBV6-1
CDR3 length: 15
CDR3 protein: CASSEDRASYNEQFF
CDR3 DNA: TGTGCCAGCAGTGAGGACAGGGCCTCCTACAATGAGCAGTTCTTC

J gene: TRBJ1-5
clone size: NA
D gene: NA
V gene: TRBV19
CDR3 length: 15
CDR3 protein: CASSISQGSNQPQHF
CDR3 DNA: TGTGCCAGTAGTATTAGCCAGGGGAGCAATCAGCCCCAGCATTTT

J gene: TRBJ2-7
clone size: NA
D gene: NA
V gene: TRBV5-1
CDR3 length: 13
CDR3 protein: CASSFVQGDEQYF
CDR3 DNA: TGCGCCAGCAGCTTCGTACAGGGAGACGAGCAGTACTTC

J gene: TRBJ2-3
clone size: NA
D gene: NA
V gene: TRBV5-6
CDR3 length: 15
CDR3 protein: CASSLFSRVTDTQYF
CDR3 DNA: TGTGCCAGCAGCTTGTTTAGCCGGGTTACAGATACGCAGTATTTT

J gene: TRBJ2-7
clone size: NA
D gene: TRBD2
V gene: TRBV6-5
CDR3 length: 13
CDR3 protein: CASNRASGYEQYF
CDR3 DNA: TGTGCCAGCAACCGGGCTAGCGGTTACGAGCAGTACTTC

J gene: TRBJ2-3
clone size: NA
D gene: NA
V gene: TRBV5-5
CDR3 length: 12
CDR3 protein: CASSYNTDTQYF
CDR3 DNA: TGTGCCAGCAGTTACAACACAGATACGCAGTATTTT

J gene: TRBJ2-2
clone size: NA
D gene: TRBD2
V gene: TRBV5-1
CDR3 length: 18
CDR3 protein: CASSRTGLAGGTSGELFF
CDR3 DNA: TGCGCCAGCAGCAGAACGGGACTAGCGGGGGGGACCTCCGGGGAGCTGTTTTTT

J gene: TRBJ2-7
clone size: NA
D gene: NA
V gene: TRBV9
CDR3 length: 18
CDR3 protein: CASSVGLVGREASYEQYF
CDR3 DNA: TGTGCCAGCAGCGTAGGACTGGTGGGCAGGGAAGCTTCCTACGAGCAGTACTTC

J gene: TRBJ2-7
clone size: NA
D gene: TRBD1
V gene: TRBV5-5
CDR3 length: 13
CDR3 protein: CASSTTGGFEQYF
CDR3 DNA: TGTGCCAGCAGCACAACAGGGGGATTCGAGCAGTACTTC

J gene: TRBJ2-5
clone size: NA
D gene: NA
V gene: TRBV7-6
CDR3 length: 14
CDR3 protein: CASSLVGGRETQYF
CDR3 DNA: TGTGCCAGCAGCTTAGTTGGAGGGAGAGAGACCCAGTACTTC

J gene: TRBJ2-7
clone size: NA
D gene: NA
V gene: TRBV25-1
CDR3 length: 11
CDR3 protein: CASSALYEQYF
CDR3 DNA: TGTGCCAGCAGTGCTCTCTACGAGCAGTACTTC

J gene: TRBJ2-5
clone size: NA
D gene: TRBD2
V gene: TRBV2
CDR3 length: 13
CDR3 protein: CASKLAEQETQYF
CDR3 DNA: TGTGCCAGCAAACTAGCGGAACAAGAGACCCAGTACTTC

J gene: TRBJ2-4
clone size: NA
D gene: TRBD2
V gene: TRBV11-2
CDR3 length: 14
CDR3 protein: CASSLELAGGSQYF
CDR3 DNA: TGTGCCAGCAGCTTAGAGCTAGCGGGAGGTTCCCAGTACTTC

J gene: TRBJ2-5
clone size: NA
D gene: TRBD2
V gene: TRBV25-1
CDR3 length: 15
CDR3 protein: CASWGGVAGVETQYF
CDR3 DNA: TGTGCCAGCTGGGGGGGCGTAGCGGGGGTAGAGACCCAGTACTTC

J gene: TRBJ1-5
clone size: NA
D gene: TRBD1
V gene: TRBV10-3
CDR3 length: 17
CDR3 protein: CAISESAGGLGNQPQHF
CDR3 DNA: TGTGCCATCAGTGAGTCGGCAGGGGGCTTGGGCAATCAGCCCCAGCATTTT

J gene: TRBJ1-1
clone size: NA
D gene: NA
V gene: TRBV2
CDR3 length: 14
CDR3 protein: CASSEGGSYTEAFF
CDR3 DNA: TGTGCCAGCAGTGAAGGGGGCAGCTACACTGAAGCTTTCTTT